This is a list of T cell receptor beta chains from one sample in a study of identical twins. TCRdb reanalysed the 5' RACE reads using MiXCR and keeps one entry per CDR3 protein. The table records roughly 720,000 distinct CDR3 sequences, 18% of them present only once. These data also formed part of another study, on T cells expressing NK-cell markers.

The sequenced sample consisted of PBMCs. The source of these receptors is a woman under 30 in good health. Both conserved end residues are part of each CDR3. The order of the fields is clone size, J gene, D gene, V gene, CDR3 DNA, CDR3 protein. A D gene is named only where the DNA matches it firmly. Expanded clones get a size class; other rows say once, few or many, or leave the size out.

clone size: few; J gene: TRBJ2-2; D gene: -; V gene: TRBV29-1; CDR3 DNA: TGCAGCGCCGGCGACAGGTCGAACACCGGGGAGCTGTTTTTT; CDR3 protein: CSAGDRSNTGELFF
clone size: few; J gene: TRBJ2-1; D gene: TRBD1; V gene: TRBV20-1; CDR3 DNA: TGCAGTGCCTTCATTCGGACAGGGGCCCTGGGTGAGCAGTTCTTC; CDR3 protein: CSAFIRTGALGEQFF
clone size: -; J gene: TRBJ2-5; D gene: -; V gene: TRBV20-1; CDR3 DNA: TGCAGTGCCGGCACAGGCCAAGAGACCCAGTACTTC; CDR3 protein: CSAGTGQETQYF
clone size: few; J gene: TRBJ1-2; D gene: -; V gene: TRBV27; CDR3 DNA: TGTGCCAGCAGTTTAACCCCAGGGGATTGGTATGGCTACACCTTC; CDR3 protein: CASSLTPGDWYGYTF
clone size: many; J gene: TRBJ1-1; D gene: -; V gene: TRBV11-3; CDR3 DNA: TGTGCCAGCAGCTTGGACAGAGCTGAAGCTTTCTTT; CDR3 protein: CASSLDRAEAFF
clone size: few; J gene: TRBJ2-6; D gene: -; V gene: TRBV9; CDR3 DNA: TGTGCCAGCAGCGTAGTCTCCGGGGCCAACGTCCTGACTTTC; CDR3 protein: CASSVVSGANVLTF
clone size: few; J gene: TRBJ2-3; D gene: -; V gene: TRBV27; CDR3 DNA: TGTGCCAGCAGTTTATCAGTCAGGGGCACAGATACGCAGTATTTT; CDR3 protein: CASSLSVRGTDTQYF
clone size: few; J gene: TRBJ1-5; D gene: -; V gene: TRBV2; CDR3 DNA: TGTGCCAGCAGACAGGGATATAGCAATCAGCCCCAGCATTTT; CDR3 protein: CASRQGYSNQPQHF
clone size: -; J gene: TRBJ1-1; D gene: -; V gene: TRBV5-1; CDR3 DNA: TGCGCCAGCAGCCAGGGGACACGGAACACTGAAGCTTTCTTT; CDR3 protein: CASSQGTRNTEAFF
clone size: -; J gene: TRBJ2-5; D gene: TRBD2; V gene: TRBV6-5; CDR3 DNA: TGTGCCAGCAGTTACGGACTAGCGGGAGCAGAGACCCAGTACTTC; CDR3 protein: CASSYGLAGAETQYF
clone size: few; J gene: TRBJ2-1; D gene: -; V gene: TRBV25-1; CDR3 DNA: TGTGCCACCACGGACAGAACTAGCTCCTACAATGAGCAGTTCTTC; CDR3 protein: CATTDRTSSYNEQFF
clone size: -; J gene: TRBJ2-1; D gene: -; V gene: TRBV7-9; CDR3 DNA: TGTGCCAGCACCGCTAGGACAGACCACAATGAGCAGTTCTTC; CDR3 protein: CASTARTDHNEQFF